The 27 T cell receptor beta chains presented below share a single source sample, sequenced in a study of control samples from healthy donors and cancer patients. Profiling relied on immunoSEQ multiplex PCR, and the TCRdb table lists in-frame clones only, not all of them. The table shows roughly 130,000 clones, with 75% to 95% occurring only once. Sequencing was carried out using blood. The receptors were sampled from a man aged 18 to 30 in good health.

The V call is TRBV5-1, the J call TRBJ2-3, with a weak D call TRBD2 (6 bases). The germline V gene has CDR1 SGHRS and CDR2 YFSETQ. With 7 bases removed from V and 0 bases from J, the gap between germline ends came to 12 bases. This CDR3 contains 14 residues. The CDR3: CASAAGISTDTQYF. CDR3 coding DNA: TGCGCCAGCGCGGCGGGGATTAGCACAGATACGCAGTATTTT.

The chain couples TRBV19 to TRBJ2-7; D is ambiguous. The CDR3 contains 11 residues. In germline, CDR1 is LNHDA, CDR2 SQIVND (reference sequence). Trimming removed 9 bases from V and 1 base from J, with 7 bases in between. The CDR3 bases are TGTGCCAGAATTGCTTCCTACGAGCAGTACGTC. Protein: CARIASYEQYV.

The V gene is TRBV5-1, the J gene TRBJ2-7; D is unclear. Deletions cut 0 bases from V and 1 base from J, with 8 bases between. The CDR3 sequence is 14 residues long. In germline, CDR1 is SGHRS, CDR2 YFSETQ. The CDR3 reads CASSLVLQSYEQYF. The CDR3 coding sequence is TGCGCCAGCAGCTTGGTACTTCAGTCCTACGAGCAGTACTTC. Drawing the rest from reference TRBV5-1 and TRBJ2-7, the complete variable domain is KAGVTQTPRYLIKTRGQQVTLSCSPISGHRSVSWYQQTPGQGLQFLFEYFSETQRNKGNFPGRFSGRQFSNSRSEMNVSTLELGDSALYLCASSLVLQSYEQYFGPGTRLTVT.

The CDR3 here is CASSLLYWGYTEAFF. The DNA for the CDR3 is TGTGCCAGCAGCTTGCTTTACTGGGGGTACACTGAAGCTTTCTTT. This chain joins TRBV5-5 and TRBJ1-1; TRBD1 might be the D (5 bases). Germline CDR1 is SGHKS and CDR2 is YYEKEE (reference sequence). The CDR3 is 15 residues long. V lost 1 base, J lost 3 bases, and 13 bases lay in between.

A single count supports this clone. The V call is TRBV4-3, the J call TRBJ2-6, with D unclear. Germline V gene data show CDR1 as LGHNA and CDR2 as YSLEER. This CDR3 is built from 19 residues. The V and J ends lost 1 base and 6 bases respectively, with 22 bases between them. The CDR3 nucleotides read TGCGCCAGCAGCCAAGTAGGAGCGCAGTCGATTCCGGTGGCCAACGTCCTGACTTTC. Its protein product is CASSQVGAQSIPVANVLTF.

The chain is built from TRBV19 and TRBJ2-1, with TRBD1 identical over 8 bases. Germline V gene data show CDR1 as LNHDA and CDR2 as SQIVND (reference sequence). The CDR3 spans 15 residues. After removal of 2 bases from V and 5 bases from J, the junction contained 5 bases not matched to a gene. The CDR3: CASSIMGTGHNEQFF. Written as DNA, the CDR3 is TGTGCCAGTAGTATAATGGGGACAGGTCACAATGAGCAGTTCTTC.

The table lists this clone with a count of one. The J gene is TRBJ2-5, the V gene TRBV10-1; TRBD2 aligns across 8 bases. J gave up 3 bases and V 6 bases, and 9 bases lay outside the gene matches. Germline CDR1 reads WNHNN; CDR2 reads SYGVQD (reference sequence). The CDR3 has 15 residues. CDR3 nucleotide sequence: TGCGCCAGCAGCCACAGCGGGGGTAAAGAAGAGACCCAGTACTTC. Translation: CASSHSGGKEETQYF.

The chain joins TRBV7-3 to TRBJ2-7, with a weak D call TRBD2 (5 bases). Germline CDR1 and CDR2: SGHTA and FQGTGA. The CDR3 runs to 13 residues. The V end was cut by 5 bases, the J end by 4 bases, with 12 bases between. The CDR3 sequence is CASSPQLGYEQYF. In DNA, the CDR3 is TGTGCCAGCAGCCCCCAACTAGGATACGAGCAGTACTTC.

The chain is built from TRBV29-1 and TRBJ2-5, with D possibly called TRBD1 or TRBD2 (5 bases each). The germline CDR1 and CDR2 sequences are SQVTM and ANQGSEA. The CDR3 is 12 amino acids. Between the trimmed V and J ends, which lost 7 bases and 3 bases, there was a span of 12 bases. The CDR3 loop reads CSAEGPEETQYF. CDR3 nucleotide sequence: TGCAGCGCCGAGGGGCCGGAAGAGACCCAGTACTTC.

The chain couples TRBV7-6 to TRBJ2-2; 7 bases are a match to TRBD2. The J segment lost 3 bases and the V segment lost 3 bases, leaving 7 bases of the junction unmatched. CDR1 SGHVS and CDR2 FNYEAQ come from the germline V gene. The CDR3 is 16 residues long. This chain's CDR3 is CASSFHSGGDTGELFF. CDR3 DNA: TGTGCCAGCAGCTTCCACTCGGGGGGTGACACCGGGGAGCTGTTTTTT.

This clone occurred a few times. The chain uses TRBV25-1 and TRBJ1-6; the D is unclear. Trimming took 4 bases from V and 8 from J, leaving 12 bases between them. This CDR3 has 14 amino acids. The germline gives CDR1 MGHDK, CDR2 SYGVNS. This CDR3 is CASSVTGPDSPLHF. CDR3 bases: TGTGCCAGCAGTGTAACGGGTCCCGATTCACCCCTCCACTTT. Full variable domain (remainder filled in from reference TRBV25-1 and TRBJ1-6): EADIYQTPRYLVIGTGKKITLECSQTMGHDKMYWYQQDPGMELHLIHYSYGVNSTEKGDLSSESTVSRIRTEHFPLTLESARPSHTSQYLCASSVTGPDSPLHFGNGTRLTVT.

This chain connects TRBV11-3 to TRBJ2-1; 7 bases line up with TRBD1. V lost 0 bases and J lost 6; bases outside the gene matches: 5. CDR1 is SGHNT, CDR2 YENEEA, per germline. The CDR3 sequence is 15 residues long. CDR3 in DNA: TGTGCCAGCAGCTTAGAAAGGGGGCGCGGCAATGAGCAGTTCTTC. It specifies CASSLERGRGNEQFF.

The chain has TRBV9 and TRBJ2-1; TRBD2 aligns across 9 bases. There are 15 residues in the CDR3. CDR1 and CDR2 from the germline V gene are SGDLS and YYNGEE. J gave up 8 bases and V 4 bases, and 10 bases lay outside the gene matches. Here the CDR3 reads CASSPIAGVTDEQFF. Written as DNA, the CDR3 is TGTGCCAGCAGCCCAATAGCGGGAGTTACTGATGAGCAGTTCTTC.

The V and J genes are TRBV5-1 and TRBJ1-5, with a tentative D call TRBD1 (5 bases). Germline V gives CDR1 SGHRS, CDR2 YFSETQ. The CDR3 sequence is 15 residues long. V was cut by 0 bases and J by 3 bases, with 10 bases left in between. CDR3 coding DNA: TGCGCCAGCAGCTTGGCGGGCAGGGACAATCAGCCCCAGCATTTT. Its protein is CASSLAGRDNQPQHF.

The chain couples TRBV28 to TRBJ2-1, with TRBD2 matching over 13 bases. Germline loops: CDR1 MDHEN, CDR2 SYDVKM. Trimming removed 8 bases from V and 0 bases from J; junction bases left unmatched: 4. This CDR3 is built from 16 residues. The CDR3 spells CASQGLAGYSYNEQFF. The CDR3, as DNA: TGTGCCAGCCAGGGACTAGCGGGATACTCCTACAATGAGCAGTTCTTC.

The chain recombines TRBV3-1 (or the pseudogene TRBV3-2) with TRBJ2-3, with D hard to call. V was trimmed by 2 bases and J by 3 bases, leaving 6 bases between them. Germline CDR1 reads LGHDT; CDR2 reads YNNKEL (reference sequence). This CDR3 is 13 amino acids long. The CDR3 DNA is TGTGCCAGCAGCCAAATTTCGACAGATACGCAGTATTTT. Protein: CASSQISTDTQYF.

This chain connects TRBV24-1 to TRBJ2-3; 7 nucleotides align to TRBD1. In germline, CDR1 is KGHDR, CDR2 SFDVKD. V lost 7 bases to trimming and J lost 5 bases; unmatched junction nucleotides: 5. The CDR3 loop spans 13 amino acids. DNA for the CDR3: TGTGCCACCAGCTACACAGGGGTAGATACGCAGTATTTT. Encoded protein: CATSYTGVDTQYF.

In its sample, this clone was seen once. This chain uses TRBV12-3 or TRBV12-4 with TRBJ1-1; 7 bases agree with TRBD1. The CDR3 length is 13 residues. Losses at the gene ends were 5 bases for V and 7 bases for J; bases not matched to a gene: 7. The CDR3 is CASSQGGASEAFF. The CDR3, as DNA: TGTGCCAGCAGTCAAGGGGGCGCGAGTGAAGCTTTCTTT.

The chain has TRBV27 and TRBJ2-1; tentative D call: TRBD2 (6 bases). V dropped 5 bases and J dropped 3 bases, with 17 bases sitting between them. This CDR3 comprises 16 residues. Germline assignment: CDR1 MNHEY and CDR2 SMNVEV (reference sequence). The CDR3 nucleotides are TGTGCCAGCAGTCCTTTGACTAGGATGTTCTACAATGAGCAGTTCTTC. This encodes CASSPLTRMFYNEQFF.

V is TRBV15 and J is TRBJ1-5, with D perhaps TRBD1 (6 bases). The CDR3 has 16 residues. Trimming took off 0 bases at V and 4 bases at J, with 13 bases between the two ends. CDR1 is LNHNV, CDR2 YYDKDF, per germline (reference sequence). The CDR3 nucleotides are TGTGCCACCAGCAGAGATATGGGGGGCCCAAATCAGCCCCAGCATTTT. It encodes CATSRDMGGPNQPQHF.

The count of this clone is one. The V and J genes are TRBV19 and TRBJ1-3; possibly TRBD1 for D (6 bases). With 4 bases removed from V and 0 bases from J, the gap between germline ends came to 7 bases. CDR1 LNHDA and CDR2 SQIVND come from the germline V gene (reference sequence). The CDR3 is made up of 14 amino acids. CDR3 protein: CASSTDSSGNTIYF. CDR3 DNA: TGTGCCAGTAGTACGGACAGCTCTGGAAACACCATATATTTT. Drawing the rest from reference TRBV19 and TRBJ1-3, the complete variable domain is DGGITQSPKYLFRKEGQNVTLSCEQNLNHDAMYWYRQDPGQGLRLIYYSQIVNDFQKGDIAEGYSVSREKKESFPLTVTSAQKNPTAFYLCASSTDSSGNTIYFGEGSWLTVV.

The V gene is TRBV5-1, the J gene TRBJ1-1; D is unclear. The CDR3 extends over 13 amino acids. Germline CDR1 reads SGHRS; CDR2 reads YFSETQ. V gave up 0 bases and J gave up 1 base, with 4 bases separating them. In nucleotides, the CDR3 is TGCGCCAGCAGCTTGGGCTCGAACACTGAAGCTTTCTTT. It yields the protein CASSLGSNTEAFF.

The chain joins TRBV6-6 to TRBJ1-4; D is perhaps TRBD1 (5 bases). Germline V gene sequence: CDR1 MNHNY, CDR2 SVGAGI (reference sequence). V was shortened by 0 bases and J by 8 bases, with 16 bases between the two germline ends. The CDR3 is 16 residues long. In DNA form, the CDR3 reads TGTGCCAGCAGTTACTCGAGGCCGGGGGGTTTGGAAAAACTGTTTTTT. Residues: CASSYSRPGGLEKLFF.

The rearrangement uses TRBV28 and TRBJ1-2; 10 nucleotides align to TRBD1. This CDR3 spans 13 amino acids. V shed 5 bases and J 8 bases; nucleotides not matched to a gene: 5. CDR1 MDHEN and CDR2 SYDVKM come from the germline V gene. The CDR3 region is CASSKGQGLGYTF. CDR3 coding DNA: TGTGCCAGCAGTAAGGGACAGGGGTTGGGCTACACCTTC.

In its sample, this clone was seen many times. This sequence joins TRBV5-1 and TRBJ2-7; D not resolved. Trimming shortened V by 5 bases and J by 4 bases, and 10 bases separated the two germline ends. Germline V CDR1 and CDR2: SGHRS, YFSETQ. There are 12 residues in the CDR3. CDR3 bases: TGCGCCAGCAGACCCGACGGTTACGAGCAGTACTTC. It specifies CASRPDGYEQYF.

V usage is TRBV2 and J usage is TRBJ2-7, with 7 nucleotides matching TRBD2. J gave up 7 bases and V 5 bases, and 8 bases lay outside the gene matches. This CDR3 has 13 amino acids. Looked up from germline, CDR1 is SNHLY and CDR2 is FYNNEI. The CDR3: CASSPHIGREQYF. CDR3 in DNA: TGTGCCAGCAGTCCACACATCGGGAGGGAGCAGTACTTC.

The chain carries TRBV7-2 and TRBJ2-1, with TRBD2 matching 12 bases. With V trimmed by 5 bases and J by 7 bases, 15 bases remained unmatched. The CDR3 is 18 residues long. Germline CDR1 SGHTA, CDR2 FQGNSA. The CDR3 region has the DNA TGTGCCAGCAGCCCAGAGGGTCTAGCGGGGGGGCCGGGGAATGAGCAGTTCTTC. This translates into CASSPEGLAGGPGNEQFF.